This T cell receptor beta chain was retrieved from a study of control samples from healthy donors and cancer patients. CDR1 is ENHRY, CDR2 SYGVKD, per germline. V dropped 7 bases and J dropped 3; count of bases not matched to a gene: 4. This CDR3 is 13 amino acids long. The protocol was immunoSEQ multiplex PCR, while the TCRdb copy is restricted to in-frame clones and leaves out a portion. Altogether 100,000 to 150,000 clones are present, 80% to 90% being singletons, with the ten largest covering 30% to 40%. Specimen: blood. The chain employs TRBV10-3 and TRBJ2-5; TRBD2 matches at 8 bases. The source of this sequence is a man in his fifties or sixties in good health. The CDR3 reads CAIKISGEETQYF. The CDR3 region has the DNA TGTGCCATCAAGATTAGCGGGGAAGAGACCCAGTACTTC.